This entry features one T cell receptor beta chain sequence. Its specificity is not known. Assay used: immunoSEQ multiplex PCR; TCRdb lists only in-frame clones, some missing. The sample lists roughly 77,000 clones, roughly 90% seen once, with 5% in the top ten. The data were taken from a study of T cell responses to AZD1222 COVID-19 vaccine. Findings and caveats of the study: Repertoire sampling was restricted to post-peak T cell response timepoints. Following two doses of AZD1222, Spike-specific TCR breadth and depth rose. Among the donors, most were white British and more were female, and clonal diversity was possibly underestimated. Spike-wide coverage was observed for vaccine-associated CD4 TCRs, with dominant responses at 160-218 and 743-854.

V shed 5 bases and J shed 4 bases, with 12 bases lying between them. This CDR3 has 14 residues. Germline V gene sequence: CDR1 LNHDA, CDR2 SQIVND (reference sequence). The sample consisted of peripheral blood, taken on day 0 of MenACWY control vaccination. The chain combines TRBV19 with TRBJ1-3; D possibly corresponds to TRBD1 (6 bases). This clonotype was obtained from an adult in good health. The CDR3 spells CASSYRASGNTIYF. The CDR3 DNA is TGTGCCAGTAGTTACAGGGCGTCGGGAAACACCATATATTTT.